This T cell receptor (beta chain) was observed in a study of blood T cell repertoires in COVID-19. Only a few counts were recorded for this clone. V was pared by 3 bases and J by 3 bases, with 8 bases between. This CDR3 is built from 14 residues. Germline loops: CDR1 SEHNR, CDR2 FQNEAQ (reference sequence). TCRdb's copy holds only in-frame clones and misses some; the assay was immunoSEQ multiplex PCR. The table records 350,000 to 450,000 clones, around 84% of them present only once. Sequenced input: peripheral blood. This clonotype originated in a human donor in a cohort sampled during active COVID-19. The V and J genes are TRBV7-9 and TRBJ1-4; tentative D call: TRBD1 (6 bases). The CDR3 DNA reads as TGTGCCAGCAGCTTCGGACAGTCTAATGAAAAACTGTTTTTT. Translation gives CASSFGQSNEKLFF.